A single sample gave rise to the 5 T cell receptor beta chains below, sequenced in a study of blood T cell repertoires in COVID-19. Measured with immunoSEQ multiplex PCR; TCRdb has only the in-frame clones, and not every one. The sample carries about 220,000 clones, 82% recorded once. Sequenced: peripheral blood. The source of these receptors is a woman in her seventies with COVID-19, enrolled during active disease.

The chain recombines TRBV7-8 with TRBJ2-5; tentative D call: TRBD2 (6 bases). CDR1 is SGHVS and CDR2 is FQNEAQ in the germline V gene. V was pared by 3 bases and J by 4 bases, with 12 bases between. This CDR3 is 14 amino acids long. CDR3 DNA: TGTGCCAGCAGCTTGCGGGGAACCGTAGAGACCCAGTACTTC. Residues: CASSLRGTVETQYF. The variable domain in full, with the rest retrieved from reference TRBV7-8 and TRBJ2-5, is GAGVSQSPRYKVAKRGQDVALRCDPISGHVSLFWYQQALGQGPEFLTYFQNEAQLDKSGLPSDRFFAERPEGSVSTLKIQRTQQEDSAVYLCASSLRGTVETQYFGPGTRLLVL.

The V call is TRBV7-2, the J call TRBJ1-4; TRBD1 matches 8 bases. Germline CDR1 SGHTA, CDR2 FQGNSA. The CDR3 length is 16 residues. V lost 2 bases and J lost 7; bases outside the gene matches: 9. The CDR3 spells CASSLYRTGGGEKLFF. The CDR3 DNA reads as TGTGCCAGCAGCTTATATAGAACAGGGGGTGGTGAAAAACTGTTTTTT.

The chain employs TRBV18 and TRBJ1-2; D might be TRBD1 (5 bases). V lost 5 bases to trimming and J lost 8 bases, with 18 bases between them. The CDR3 spans 14 residues. Germline CDR1 reads KGHSH; CDR2 reads LQKENI. CDR3: CASSSDIQRLGYTF. CDR3 sequence (DNA): TGTGCCAGCTCATCGGACATTCAAAGGTTGGGCTACACCTTC.

This clone came up a few times. V gene TRBV19 combines with J gene TRBJ1-2, with 7 nucleotides matching TRBD1. Germline lookup yields CDR1 LNHDA and CDR2 SQIVND (reference sequence). This CDR3 spans 14 amino acids. Trimming cost V 6 bases and J 2 bases; bases outside gene matches: 6. The CDR3, as DNA: TGTGCCAGTAGCGGACAGGTTTCGAACTATGGCTACACCTTC. Its translation is CASSGQVSNYGYTF.

V is TRBV6-5 and J is TRBJ1-4, with D possibly being TRBD1 (5 bases). Trimming took off 0 bases at V and 11 bases at J, with 16 bases between the two ends. The length of the CDR3 is 15 residues. Germline-derived CDR1 and CDR2 are MNHEY and SVGAGI. DNA of the CDR3: TGTGCCAGCAGTTACTCCTCGGGGGGGGTGATGAAACTGTTTTTT. Amino acid sequence: CASSYSSGGVMKLFF.